A single sample gave rise to the 2 T cell receptor beta chains below, sequenced in a study of HIV-infected patients and healthy controls. All unsorted peripheral T cells were captured because whole blood was used without fractionation. cDNA was made from about 500 ng RNA using alpha and beta constant primers. Alpha and beta chain libraries were made separately by chain-specific third strand synthesis with multiplexing indices. TCRdb re-derived calls from the 5' RACE reads in MiXCR, one entry per CDR3 protein. This table has about 16,000 distinct CDR3 sequences, 9.4% appearing once. Sequences were obtained from blood. The receptors stem from an adult in good health.

Only a few counts were recorded for this clonotype. CDR3 loop: CASSLGQGRREQFF. CDR3 nucleotide sequence: TGTGCCAGCAGCTTGGGACAGGGGAGGCGTGAGCAGTTCTTC. The V gene is TRBV11-1, the J gene TRBJ2-1; 10 nucleotides match TRBD1. Germline CDR1 and CDR2: SGHAT and FQDESV (reference sequence). The CDR3 is 14 residues long. Germline trimming cut 3 bases from V and 9 bases from J; bases unmatched to any gene: 5.

This clonotype was seen many times. The chain carries TRBV18 and TRBJ2-3, with a tentative D call TRBD2 (5 bases). V lost 3 bases, J lost 1 base, and 11 bases lay in between. Germline assignment: CDR1 KGHSH and CDR2 LQKENI. This CDR3 is built from 15 residues. This chain's CDR3 is CASSPGVTGTDTQYF. The CDR3 DNA reads TGTGCCAGCTCACCCGGGGTGACCGGCACAGATACGCAGTATTTT. Together with reference TRBV18 and TRBJ2-3, the CDR3 gives the full variable domain: NAGVMQNPRHLVRRRGQEARLRCSPMKGHSHVYWYRQLPEEGLKFMVYLQKENIIDESGMPKERFSAEFPKEGPSILRIQQVVRGDSAAYFCASSPGVTGTDTQYFGPGTRLTVL.